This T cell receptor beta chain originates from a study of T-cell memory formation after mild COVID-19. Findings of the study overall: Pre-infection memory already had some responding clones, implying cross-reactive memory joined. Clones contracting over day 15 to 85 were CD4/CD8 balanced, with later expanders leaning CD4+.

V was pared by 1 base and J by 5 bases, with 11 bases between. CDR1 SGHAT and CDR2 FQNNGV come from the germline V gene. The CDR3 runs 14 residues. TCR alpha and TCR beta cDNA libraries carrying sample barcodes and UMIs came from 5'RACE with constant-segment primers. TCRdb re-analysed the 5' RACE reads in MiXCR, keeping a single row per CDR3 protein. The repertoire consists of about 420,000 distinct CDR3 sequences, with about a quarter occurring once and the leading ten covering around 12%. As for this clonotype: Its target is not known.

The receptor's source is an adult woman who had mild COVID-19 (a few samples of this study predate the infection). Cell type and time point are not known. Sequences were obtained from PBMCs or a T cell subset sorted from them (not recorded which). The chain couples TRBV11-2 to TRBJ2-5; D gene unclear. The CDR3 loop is CASSLGLFGETQYF. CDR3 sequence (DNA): TGTGCCAGCAGCTTAGGGCTGTTCGGGGAGACCCAGTACTTC.